The 24 T cell receptor beta chains given below trace back to one sample, sequenced in a study of T cells in localized non-small cell lung cancer. TCRdb's table, derived via immunoSEQ multiplex PCR, lists solely in-frame clones and lacks some. The sample contains around 83,000 clones, over 80% of which appear only once. The source was peripheral blood, collected before any cancer treatment. These receptors were taken from a man aged 35 to 69 with stage I squamous cell lung carcinoma.

In its sample, this clone was seen a few times. The chain has TRBV5-4 and TRBJ1-2; the D gene is possibly TRBD1 (6 bases). The CDR3 is 15 residues long. V was trimmed by 2 bases and J by 4 bases, leaving 15 bases between them. Per germline, CDR1 SGHNT and CDR2 YYREEE (reference sequence). CDR3 DNA sequence: TGTGCCAGCAGCTTACCGGGGGGGGCCGGCTATGGCTACACCTTC. As protein: CASSLPGGAGYGYTF.

The rearrangement joins TRBV6-1 to TRBJ1-5; 7 bases line up with TRBD1. The germline V gene has CDR1 MNHNS and CDR2 SASEGT. The CDR3 extends over 16 amino acids. Unmatched junction bases numbered 12, after V lost 3 bases and J lost 7 bases. The CDR3 nucleotides read TGTGCCAGCAGTGACCCAGTGCGGGACAGATCCCAGCCCCAGCATTTT. Protein product: CASSDPVRDRSQPQHF.

V usage is TRBV7-9 and J usage is TRBJ1-1; 7 nucleotides agree with TRBD1. The trim removed 5 bases at V and 6 bases at J, leaving 9 bases unmatched. The CDR3 extends over 14 amino acids. Germline assignment: CDR1 SEHNR and CDR2 FQNEAQ (reference sequence). CDR3 region: CASSPQGEGPEAFF. CDR3 nucleotide sequence: TGTGCCAGCAGCCCTCAGGGGGAGGGGCCTGAAGCTTTCTTT.

The rearrangement uses TRBV6-1 and TRBJ1-2; D is possibly TRBD1 (5 bases). Trimming shortened V by 6 bases and J by 4 bases, and 9 bases separated the two germline ends. There are 12 residues in the CDR3. Germline V gene lookup returns CDR1 MNHNS and CDR2 SASEGT. CDR3 amino acids: CASRDNFYGYTF. The DNA of the CDR3 is TGTGCCAGCAGGGACAACTTCTATGGCTACACCTTC.

This CDR3 reads CASSQVETLANTGELFF. CDR3 DNA: TGTGCCAGCAGCCAAGTAGAGACACTCGCGAACACCGGGGAGCTGTTTTTT. V and J are TRBV14 and TRBJ2-2; D is undetermined. The CDR3 sequence is 17 residues long. Germline CDR1 and CDR2: SGHDN and FVKESK. V was clipped by 1 base and J by 0 bases, with 12 bases between them.

The chain combines TRBV4-3 with TRBJ1-6; D is unclear. The V gene lost 2 bases and the J gene lost 7 bases, with 9 bases spanning the gap. Germline V gene data show CDR1 as LGHNA and CDR2 as YSLEER. The CDR3 loop spans 14 amino acids. Here the CDR3 DNA reads TGCGCCAGCAGCCAACTACTAGGGAATTCACCCCTCCACTTT. This encodes CASSQLLGNSPLHF.

The rearrangement uses TRBV7-2 and TRBJ2-1; TRBD2 aligns across 8 bases. The ends lost 3 bases at V and 7 bases at J; junction bases unmatched: 14. This CDR3 spans 17 amino acids. The germline CDR1 and CDR2 sequences are SGHTA and FQGNSA. The CDR3, as DNA: TGTGCCAGCAGCTTTCTTCCCTCGGGGGGGCGTGGAAATGAGCAGTTCTTC. Its translation is CASSFLPSGGRGNEQFF.

The table lists this clone with a count of one. The CDR3: CASSILGNYNSPLHF. In nucleotides, the CDR3 is TGTGCCAGCAGTATACTGGGAAACTATAATTCACCCCTCCACTTT. This chain uses TRBV2 with TRBJ1-6, with D hard to call. This CDR3 spans 15 amino acids. CDR1 and CDR2 from the germline V gene are SNHLY and FYNNEI. The V and J ends lost 5 bases and 3 bases respectively, with 11 bases between them. Full variable domain (rest looked up from reference TRBV2 and TRBJ1-6): EPEVTQTPSHQVTQMGQEVILRCVPISNHLYFYWYRQILGQKVEFLVSFYNNEISEKSEIFDDQFSVERPDGSNFTLKIRSTKLEDSAMYFCASSILGNYNSPLHFGNGTRLTVT.

The chain carries TRBV11-2 and TRBJ2-7; D possibly corresponds to TRBD1 (5 bases). This CDR3 is built from 15 residues. V gave up 3 bases and J gave up 2 bases, with 14 bases separating them. Germline CDR1 reads SGHAT; CDR2 reads FQNNGV. The chain's CDR3 is CASSLYSGNPYEQYF. The CDR3 DNA sequence: TGTGCCAGCAGCTTGTATTCAGGGAATCCCTACGAGCAGTACTTC. Filled out from reference TRBV11-2 and TRBJ2-7, the complete variable domain reads EAGVAQSPRYKIIEKRQSVAFWCNPISGHATLYWYQQILGQGPKLLIQFQNNGVVDDSQLPKDRFSAERLKGVDSTLKIQPAKLEDSAVYLCASSLYSGNPYEQYFGPGTRLTVT.

V usage is TRBV28 and J usage is TRBJ2-6; tentative D call: TRBD2 (5 bases). Trimming took 6 bases from V and 0 from J, leaving 15 bases between them. The CDR3 runs 17 residues. Germline assignment: CDR1 MDHEN and CDR2 SYDVKM. The DNA of the CDR3 is TGTGCCAGCAGCCACCGGACGGGGAACTCTGGGGCCAACGTCCTGACTTTC. The encoded protein is CASSHRTGNSGANVLTF.

This clone was seen once. This chain connects TRBV14 to TRBJ2-7; perhaps D is TRBD1 or TRBD2 (7 bases each). The CDR3 covers 14 residues. V was clipped by 4 bases and J by 5 bases, with 15 bases between them. The germline V gene encodes CDR1 SGHDN and CDR2 FVKESK. CDR3 sequence: CASSLGLGGDEQYF. CDR3 nucleotides: TGTGCCAGCAGCCTTGGACTAGGGGGCGACGAGCAGTACTTC.

This rearrangement joins TRBV5-4 to TRBJ1-5; weak D call: TRBD1 (5 bases). The germline V and J ends were trimmed by 0 bases and 8 bases, with 12 bases remaining between them. The CDR3 has 14 residues. Germline V gene lookup returns CDR1 SGHNT and CDR2 YYREEE (reference sequence). CDR3 bases: TGTGCCAGCAGCTTGGCCGGCCTCAGGGAGCCCCAGCATTTT. Protein: CASSLAGLREPQHF.

V is TRBV2 and J is TRBJ1-1; tentative D call: TRBD1 (6 bases). Germline V gene lookup returns CDR1 SNHLY and CDR2 FYNNEI. The CDR3 length is 13 residues. The V and J ends lost 6 bases and 4 bases respectively, with 12 bases between them. This chain's CDR3 is CASRFGGPTEAFF. As DNA, the CDR3 is TGTGCCAGCAGATTCGGGGGGCCCACTGAAGCTTTCTTT.

The V and J genes are TRBV18 and TRBJ2-2; D is ambiguous. V was cut by 3 bases and J by 1 base, with 6 bases left in between. The germline V gene encodes CDR1 KGHSH and CDR2 LQKENI. This CDR3 spans 14 amino acids. The CDR3 sequence: CASSPRQNTGELFF. CDR3 bases: TGTGCCAGCTCACCGAGACAGAACACCGGGGAGCTGTTTTTT.

The V gene is TRBV28, the J gene TRBJ2-2; D is possibly TRBD1 (5 bases). The CDR3 spans 13 residues. CDR1 MDHEN and CDR2 SYDVKM come from the germline V gene. The V end was cut by 7 bases, the J end by 2 bases, with 8 bases between. CDR3 nucleotide sequence: TGTGCCAGCATTCAGGGTAACACCGGGGAGCTGTTTTTT. It yields the protein CASIQGNTGELFF. The whole variable domain, remainder taken from reference TRBV28 and TRBJ2-2, is DVKVTQSSRYLVKRTGEKVFLECVQDMDHENMFWYRQDPGLGLRLIYFSYDVKMKEKGDIPEGYSVSREKKERFSLILESASTNQTSMYLCASIQGNTGELFFGEGSRLTVL.

This chain connects TRBV5-4 to TRBJ1-2; 8 nucleotides align to TRBD1. The CDR3 contains 15 residues. In germline, CDR1 is SGHNT, CDR2 YYREEE (reference sequence). V trimming: 4 bases; J trimming: 5 bases; junction bases outside the gene matches: 10. The CDR3 sequence is CASSLQGAIVYGYTF. For the CDR3, the DNA is TGTGCCAGCAGCCTTCAGGGGGCGATAGTTTATGGCTACACCTTC.

This chain connects TRBV4-2 to TRBJ2-5; perhaps D is TRBD1 or TRBD2 (5 bases each). The CDR3 runs to 13 residues. Trimming took off 3 bases at V and 0 bases at J, with 5 bases between the two ends. In germline, CDR1 is LGHNA, CDR2 YNFKEQ. Written as DNA, the CDR3 is TGTGCCAGCAGCCAGGGACACCAAGAGACCCAGTACTTC. Protein: CASSQGHQETQYF.

As regards this clone: The junction departs from germline at one end; a sequencing error may be responsible. This CDR3 is also generated by other DNA sequences in the sample. The J gene is TRBJ2-7, the V gene TRBV5-1; TRBD2 agrees at 9 bases. The CDR3 sequence is 14 residues long. CDR1 and CDR2 from the germline V gene are SGHRS and YFSETQ. CDR3 sequence reads: CASSFSAGGYEQYF. The CDR3 DNA sequence: TGTGCCAGCAGCTTTTCAGCGGGGGGCTACGAGCAGTACTTC.

This chain joins TRBV9 and TRBJ2-5; 14 positions agree with TRBD2. The CDR3 contains 17 residues. Per germline, CDR1 SGDLS and CDR2 YYNGEE. With 2 bases clipped from V and 0 bases from J, the junction kept 3 bases outside the gene matches. The CDR3 loop reads CASSVGLAGEYQETQYF. CDR3 nucleotides: TGTGCCAGCAGCGTGGGACTAGCGGGGGAGTACCAAGAGACCCAGTACTTC. Full variable domain (rest looked up from reference TRBV9 and TRBJ2-5): DSGVTQTPKHLITATGQRVTLRCSPRSGDLSVYWYQQSLDQGLQFLIQYYNGEERAKGNILERFSAQQFPDLHSELNLSSLELGDSALYFCASSVGLAGEYQETQYFGPGTRLLVL.

V gene TRBV5-4 combines with J gene TRBJ2-5; TRBD2 aligns across 7 bases. The germline V gene has CDR1 SGHNT and CDR2 YYREEE (reference sequence). The V and J ends lost 4 bases and 2 bases, in that order; junction bases with no gene match: 8. This CDR3 contains 15 residues. The CDR3 sequence: CASSAKPGLQETQYF. Written as DNA, the CDR3 is TGTGCCAGCAGCGCGAAGCCGGGACTACAAGAGACCCAGTACTTC.

V and J are TRBV7-2 and TRBJ1-2, with 9 bases matching TRBD1. The V gene's germline CDR1 is SGHTA and CDR2 FQGNSA. Trimming cost V 2 bases and J 4 bases; bases outside gene matches: 2. CDR3 length: 14 amino acids. The chain's CDR3 is CASSLNRGPYGYTF. CDR3 DNA sequence: TGTGCCAGCAGCTTAAACAGGGGGCCCTATGGCTACACCTTC.

This chain links TRBV15 with TRBJ1-6; 7 positions agree with TRBD1. CDR3 size: 16 residues. CDR1 is LNHNV and CDR2 is YYDKDF in the germline V gene (reference sequence). V trimming: 1 base; J trimming: 8 bases; junction bases outside the gene matches: 8. CDR3 nucleotide sequence: TGTGCCACCAGCAGAGCTCCGACAGGGAGCGATTCACCCCTCCACTTT. Translating gives CATSRAPTGSDSPLHF.

The chain combines TRBV6-1 with TRBJ1-1; no clear D gene. This CDR3 has 14 residues. V lost 9 bases and J 0 bases, leaving 14 bases between the germline ends. Germline V CDR1 and CDR2: MNHNS, SASEGT. In nucleotides, the CDR3 is TGTGCCAGTGCCTCCTCCACTATGAACACTGAAGCTTTCTTT. This encodes CASASSTMNTEAFF.

V gene TRBV6-1 combines with J gene TRBJ1-2, with TRBD1 matching 7 bases. Germline V gene data show CDR1 as MNHNS and CDR2 as SASEGT. The CDR3 sequence is 15 residues long. V lost 2 bases, J lost 4 bases, and 7 bases stayed unmatched. The CDR3 loop is CASSEHGQEGYGYTF. DNA of the CDR3: TGTGCCAGCAGTGAACACGGACAGGAGGGCTATGGCTACACCTTC.